Sequencing of this TCR beta chain was carried out in a study of T cell responses to AZD1222 COVID-19 vaccine. Broader study findings: In the spike-specific TCR repertoire, nearly half reportedly target unmutated variant regions.

The sample holds one count of this clone. Its antigen is not identified. Repertoires were generated with immunoSEQ multiplex PCR, while TCRdb's copy carries only in-frame clones and drops some. The table includes approximately 130,000 clones, approximately 93% detected once. The germline CDR1 and CDR2 sequences are SGHRS and YFSETQ. Trimming shortened V by 3 bases and J by 6 bases, and 16 bases separated the two germline ends. This CDR3 is 15 amino acids long. The chain links TRBV5-1 to TRBJ2-1, with D perhaps matching TRBD2 (6 bases). This clonotype originated in an adult in good health. The specimen was peripheral blood, collected on day 0 of AZD1222 vaccination. The CDR3 protein is CASSYDGSRANEQFF. In DNA form, the CDR3 reads TGCGCCAGCAGCTATGACGGGAGCCGCGCCAATGAGCAGTTCTTC.